This passage covers 11 T cell receptor beta chains from one sample sequenced in a study of T cell repertoires in cytomegalovirus infection. TCRdb used MiXCR to reprocess the reads, holding one entry per CDR3 protein. The table includes fewer than 1,000,000 distinct CDR3 sequences, 31% detected once. These TCRs' antigens remain unknown. The sample was cultured CD8+ T cells from PBMCs, taken from culture after CMV antigen stimulation. Every receptor here comes from a human donor in good health (CMV status not recorded). Some clones in this sample may be carry-over from other donors' samples.

CDR3 DNA: TGCGCCAGCAGCTTCGACTATCGCGGGGGGGCCCGGGAGCAGTTCTTC. It encodes CASSFDYRGGAREQFF. The V call is TRBV5-1, the J call TRBJ2-1; 9 bases map to TRBD2. J was trimmed by 10 bases and V by 2 bases; bases with no gene match: 13. Germline lookup yields CDR1 SGHRS and CDR2 YFSETQ. The length of the CDR3 is 16 residues.

This clonotype has only a few counts. This sequence joins TRBV6-1 and TRBJ1-3; TRBD1 agrees at 9 bases. Germline V gene data show CDR1 as MNHNS and CDR2 as SASEGT. Trimming removed 5 bases from V and 2 bases from J; junction bases left unmatched: 10. The CDR3 runs 17 residues. The CDR3, as DNA: TGTGCCAGCAGTCCACCCAGGACAGGGGTGGCTGGAAACACCATATATTTT. This sequence encodes CASSPPRTGVAGNTIYF.

This chain connects TRBV14 to TRBJ2-2, with D tentatively TRBD1 or TRBD2 (5 bases each). The CDR3 length is 13 residues. Deletions cut 2 bases from V and 6 bases from J, with 7 bases between. Germline CDR1 is SGHDN and CDR2 is FVKESK. In DNA form, the CDR3 reads TGTGCCAGCAGCCAATGGGGGTCCGGGGAGCTGTTTTTT. As protein: CASSQWGSGELFF.

This clonotype was counted a few times. J is TRBJ2-7 and V is TRBV6-1; 7 bases are a match to TRBD1. V trimming: 3 bases; J trimming: 3 bases; junction bases outside the gene matches: 2. Germline-derived CDR1 and CDR2 are MNHNS and SASEGT. The CDR3 is made up of 13 amino acids. CDR3 sequence: CASSDAGGYEQYF. The CDR3 DNA reads TGTGCCAGCAGTGATGCAGGGGGCTACGAGCAGTACTTC.

The chain employs TRBV5-5 and TRBJ1-3; no clear D. Germline loops: CDR1 SGHKS, CDR2 YYEKEE (reference sequence). With 1 base removed from V and 3 bases from J, the gap between germline ends came to 5 bases. The CDR3 sequence is 13 residues long. The CDR3 reads CASSLLGGNTIYF. The CDR3 coding sequence is TGTGCCAGCAGCTTGTTGGGTGGAAACACCATATATTTT.

For this clonotype: A read error may account for a junction end that differs from germline. This chain joins TRBV11-2 and TRBJ2-4; D uncertain. The V gene's germline CDR1 is SGHAT and CDR2 FQNNGV. The CDR3 has 13 residues. The CDR3 coding sequence is TGTGCCAGCAGCTTAGTGGCCAAAAGTATTAGGCACTTC. Its protein is CASSLVAKSIRHF.

The V gene is TRBV6-6, the J gene TRBJ1-2; D gene unclear. V was clipped by 10 bases and J by 8 bases, with 14 bases between them. The CDR3 is made up of 11 amino acids. CDR1 and CDR2 from the germline V gene are MNHNY and SVGAGI (reference sequence). This chain's CDR3 is CAISTRYGYTF. CDR3 bases: TGTGCCATCTCAACGCGATACGGCTACACCTTC.

As to this clonotype: At one of its ends the junction is not consistent with the germline gene, which may arise from a read error. The rearrangement links TRBV7-4 to TRBJ2-2; D remains unclear. The CDR3 length is 12 residues. Germline V gene sequence: CDR1 SGHVT, CDR2 SQSDAQ. The CDR3 region is CATKPGGGDLFF. Written as DNA, the CDR3 is TGTGCCACCAAGCCAGGCGGTGGGGATCTGTTTTTT.

Points on this clonotype: The germline gene is not matched at one end of the junction; a read error may be the cause. The gene calls are TRBV5-4 and TRBJ1-2; D might be TRBD1 (6 bases). The CDR3 length is 15 residues. CDR1 and CDR2 from the germline V gene are SGHNT and YYREEE (reference sequence). The CDR3 loop reads CVSSPGQIPNYGYTF. The CDR3, as DNA: TGTGTCAGCAGCCCCGGACAGATCCCTAACTATGGCTACACCTTC.

This clonotype was counted only a few times. The chain uses TRBV5-6 and TRBJ2-5; TRBD2 aligns across 10 bases. This CDR3 is 15 amino acids long. The germline gives CDR1 SGHDT, CDR2 YYEEEE. The trim removed 3 bases at V and 4 bases at J, leaving 6 bases unmatched. The CDR3, as DNA: TGTGCCAGCAGCTCTAGCGGGGGTATCATAGAGACCCAGTACTTC. Its translation: CASSSSGGIIETQYF. The entire variable domain, with the rest obtained from reference TRBV5-6 and TRBJ2-5, is as follows: DAGVTQSPTHLIKTRGQQVTLRCSPKSGHDTVSWYQQALGQGPQFIFQYYEEEERQRGNFPDRFSGHQFPNYSSELNVNALLLGDSALYLCASSSSGGIIETQYFGPGTRLLVL.

The sample holds a few counts of this clonotype. The J gene is TRBJ1-4, the V gene TRBV6-2 or TRBV6-3; 9 bases match TRBD1. Looked up from germline, CDR1 is MNHEY and CDR2 is SVGEGT. CDR3 size: 14 residues. V lost 6 bases to trimming and J lost 7 bases; unmatched junction nucleotides: 6. The CDR3 loop is CASRRTGVGEKLFF. For the CDR3, the DNA is TGTGCCAGCAGACGGACAGGGGTTGGTGAAAAACTGTTTTTT.